The 26 T cell receptor beta chains below come from one sample, sequenced in a study of blood T cell repertoires in COVID-19. Using immunoSEQ multiplex PCR, the repertoire was profiled, and TCRdb retains in-frame clones only, with some absent. The sample contains about 220,000 clones, around 81% of which appear only once. The sequenced sample consisted of peripheral blood. These receptors all come from a woman aged 65 to 85 with acute or convalescent COVID-19.

V and J are TRBV6-5 and TRBJ2-5, with a possible D match to TRBD2 (6 bases). CDR3 length: 15 amino acids. The V end lost 8 bases, the J end lost 4 bases, and 20 bases lay between the germline ends. The germline gives CDR1 MNHEY, CDR2 SVGAGI. The CDR3 loop reads CASVYGGTSRETQYF. The CDR3 DNA reads TGTGCCAGCGTATATGGGGGGACTTCGCGAGAGACCCAGTACTTC.

This clone was picked up a small number of times. The V gene is TRBV5-8, the J gene TRBJ2-7, with 7 positions matching TRBD1. The CDR3 sequence is 14 residues long. Unmatched junction bases numbered 5, after V lost 0 bases and J lost 5 bases. CDR1 and CDR2 from the germline V gene are SGHTS and YDEGEE. The CDR3 nucleotides are TGTGCCAGCAGCTTGGGACAGGGAAAGAACGAGCAGTACTTC. It is translated as CASSLGQGKNEQYF.

The chain links TRBV13 to TRBJ2-5, with TRBD2 matching over 12 bases. The CDR3 contains 14 residues. With 5 bases clipped from V and 5 bases from J, the junction kept 3 bases outside the gene matches. Germline CDR1 is PRHDT and CDR2 is FYEKMQ (reference sequence). CDR3 sequence reads: CASSQTSGGETQYF. The CDR3 coding sequence is TGTGCCAGCAGCCAGACTAGCGGGGGTGAGACCCAGTACTTC.

This clone has just one count. This CDR3 reads CASSIYPQGTYNEQFF. For the CDR3, the DNA is TGTGCCAGTAGTATATACCCACAGGGGACTTACAATGAGCAGTTCTTC. The rearrangement uses TRBV19 and TRBJ2-1, with TRBD1 as a possible D gene (7 bases). The CDR3 is made up of 16 amino acids. V shed 2 bases and J shed 4 bases, with 15 bases lying between them. Germline V gene data show CDR1 as LNHDA and CDR2 as SQIVND (reference sequence).

This clone was counted once. The J gene is TRBJ2-3, the V gene TRBV6-2 or TRBV6-3; the D gene is possibly TRBD1 (6 bases). Germline V lookup: CDR1 MNHEY, CDR2 SVGEGT. V gave up 4 bases and J gave up 6 bases, with 20 bases separating them. This CDR3 spans 16 amino acids. DNA of the CDR3: TGTGCCAGCAGTTCCCTCACTACAAAGGGACATGATACGCAGTATTTT. Its protein product is CASSSLTTKGHDTQYF.

The rearrangement uses TRBV6-5 and TRBJ2-3; D ambiguous. The CDR3 extends over 15 amino acids. The germline CDR1 and CDR2 sequences are MNHEY and SVGAGI. Trimming left V 2 bases short and J 4 bases short, with 13 bases between. The CDR3 DNA reads TGTGCCAGCAGTTACAACCCCGGTATAGCAGATACGCAGTATTTT. It translates to CASSYNPGIADTQYF.

The chain links TRBV21-1 to TRBJ2-3; the table's D call of TRBD1 was not tested on the DNA. TRBV21-1 is listed as a pseudogene. The CDR3 is made up of 17 amino acids. CDR3 sequence: CASSLGQDPPSTDTQYF. CDR3 in DNA: TGTGCCAGCAGCCTCGGACAGGACCCACCTAGCACAGATACGCAGTATTTT.

V gene TRBV2 combines with J gene TRBJ1-2; 10 bases are a match to TRBD1. CDR1 and CDR2 from the germline V gene are SNHLY and FYNNEI. The CDR3 extends over 14 amino acids. After removal of 4 bases from V and 2 bases from J, the junction contained 1 base not matched to a gene. CDR3 coding DNA: TGTGCCAGCAGTGGGGACAGGGGAAACTATGGCTACACCTTC. This encodes CASSGDRGNYGYTF.

The chain employs TRBV9 and TRBJ2-7, with TRBD2 identical over 10 bases. CDR3 length: 16 amino acids. Germline-derived CDR1 and CDR2 are SGDLS and YYNGEE. V shed 0 bases and J 0 bases; nucleotides not matched to a gene: 3. The CDR3 sequence is CASSVEASGSSYEQYF. The DNA for the CDR3 is TGTGCCAGCAGCGTAGAGGCTAGCGGGAGCTCCTACGAGCAGTACTTC.

V and J are TRBV11-2 and TRBJ2-7; the D gene is possibly TRBD2 (5 bases). Trimming stripped 7 bases from V and 2 bases from J, with 15 bases between. Germline V gene lookup returns CDR1 SGHAT and CDR2 FQNNGV. The CDR3 is made up of 14 amino acids. CDR3 DNA: TGTGCCAGCACCCCGAGGAGGTTGACCTACGAGCAGTACTTC. Encoded protein: CASTPRRLTYEQYF. The variable domain in full, with the rest retrieved from reference TRBV11-2 and TRBJ2-7, is EAGVAQSPRYKIIEKRQSVAFWCNPISGHATLYWYQQILGQGPKLLIQFQNNGVVDDSQLPKDRFSAERLKGVDSTLKIQPAKLEDSAVYLCASTPRRLTYEQYFGPGTRLTVT.

The chain links TRBV7-2 to TRBJ2-3; D is unclear. CDR1 is SGHTA, CDR2 FQGNSA, per germline. Trimming took off 1 base at V and 0 bases at J, with 20 bases between the two ends. This CDR3 spans 19 amino acids. CDR3 region: CASSLGYFEESPSTDTQYF. The CDR3 DNA sequence: TGTGCCAGCAGCTTAGGGTATTTTGAGGAGAGCCCTAGCACAGATACGCAGTATTTT. Together with reference TRBV7-2 and TRBJ2-3, the CDR3 gives the full variable domain: GAGVSQSPSNKVTEKGKDVELRCDPISGHTALYWYRQSLGQGLEFLIYFQGNSAPDKSGLPSDRFSAERTGGSVSTLTIQRTQQEDSAVYLCASSLGYFEESPSTDTQYFGPGTRLTVL.

The gene calls are TRBV11-2 and TRBJ2-3, with 7 bases matching TRBD1. The germline V gene encodes CDR1 SGHAT and CDR2 FQNNGV. This CDR3 spans 16 amino acids. V trimming: 1 base; J trimming: 2 bases; junction bases outside the gene matches: 6. The CDR3 is CASSLVLGGATDTQYF. The CDR3, as DNA: TGTGCCAGCAGCTTAGTACTAGGGGGCGCCACAGATACGCAGTATTTT.

This sequence joins TRBV10-3 and TRBJ2-5, with 9 bases identical to TRBD1. The germline gives CDR1 ENHRY, CDR2 SYGVKD. V lost 6 bases and J lost 3; bases outside the gene matches: 11. The CDR3 is 16 residues long. The CDR3 protein is CAISPGQGVVEETQYF. The CDR3 DNA follows: TGTGCCATCAGCCCGGGACAGGGCGTAGTAGAAGAGACCCAGTACTTC.

This chain connects TRBV4-3 to TRBJ2-3; D remains unclear. The length of the CDR3 is 15 residues. The germline V gene has CDR1 LGHNA and CDR2 YSLEER. The V and J ends lost 1 base and 6 bases respectively, with 14 bases between them. The CDR3 loop is CASSQGSLVSDTQYF. The CDR3 region has the DNA TGCGCCAGCAGCCAAGGCAGTCTAGTTTCGGATACGCAGTATTTT.

This clone was picked up one time. The gene calls are TRBV19 and TRBJ2-3, with D maybe TRBD2 (6 bases). Germline CDR1 is LNHDA and CDR2 is SQIVND (reference sequence). The CDR3 covers 14 residues. Between the trimmed V and J ends, which lost 3 bases and 11 bases, there was a span of 18 bases. The CDR3 is CASSITGAPGVQYF. As DNA, the CDR3 is TGTGCCAGTAGTATCACCGGGGCCCCGGGGGTGCAGTATTTT. Supplemented by reference TRBV19 and TRBJ2-3, the full variable domain reads DGGITQSPKYLFRKEGQNVTLSCEQNLNHDAMYWYRQDPGQGLRLIYYSQIVNDFQKGDIAEGYSVSREKKESFPLTVTSAQKNPTAFYLCASSITGAPGVQYFGPGTRLTVL.

The rearrangement uses TRBV18 and TRBJ2-3, with 10 nucleotides matching TRBD2. This CDR3 has 19 residues. Germline V lookup: CDR1 KGHSH, CDR2 LQKENI. J was trimmed by 0 bases and V by 3 bases; bases with no gene match: 12. The CDR3, as DNA: TGTGCCAGCTCACCCTACGAAACTAGCGGGGTGGAGAGCACAGATACGCAGTATTTT. This sequence encodes CASSPYETSGVESTDTQYF.

The V and J genes are TRBV10-3 and TRBJ1-5, with TRBD1 matching 7 bases. CDR1 is ENHRY, CDR2 SYGVKD, per germline. V was pared by 8 bases and J by 7 bases, with 8 bases of the junction left unmatched. This CDR3 comprises 13 residues. The CDR3 sequence: CAIGTGAGQPQHF. The CDR3 coding sequence is TGTGCCATCGGAACAGGGGCCGGGCAGCCCCAGCATTTT.

The chain carries TRBV18 and TRBJ2-1; tentative D call: TRBD2 (5 bases). V was cut by 0 bases and J by 7 bases, with 13 bases left in between. In germline, CDR1 is KGHSH, CDR2 LQKENI. The CDR3 sequence is 15 residues long. CDR3 protein: CASSPPSGIGNEQFF. CDR3 DNA: TGTGCCAGCTCACCACCGTCCGGGATAGGGAATGAGCAGTTCTTC.

The sample holds a few counts of this clone. The junction departs from germline at one end; a sequencing error may be responsible. The J gene is TRBJ2-2, the V gene TRBV6-5, with a tentative D call TRBD1 (5 bases). This CDR3 comprises 14 residues. The germline V gene encodes CDR1 MNHEY and CDR2 SVGAGI. CDR3 region: CASSNSRGTGELFF. The CDR3 nucleotides are TGTGCCAGCAGTAACTCAAGGGGAACCGGGGAGCTGTTTTTT.

The CDR3 DNA sequence: TGCGCCAGCAGTGAGCAGACTCCGAACACCGGGGAGCTGTTTTTT. Protein product: CASSEQTPNTGELFF. V usage is TRBV10-1 and J usage is TRBJ2-2; D not resolved. Germline V gene lookup returns CDR1 WNHNN and CDR2 SYGVQD (reference sequence). Trimming took 2 bases from V and 0 from J, leaving 7 bases between them. The CDR3 loop spans 15 amino acids.

The chain joins TRBV11-3 to TRBJ2-1; possibly TRBD2 for D (5 bases). CDR3 length equals 14 residues. CDR1 is SGHNT, CDR2 YENEEA, per germline. V was trimmed by 6 bases and J by 5 bases, leaving 14 bases between them. The CDR3 nucleotides are TGTGCCAGCAGTTCCGACGGGGTTCACAATGAGCAGTTCTTC. Translating gives CASSSDGVHNEQFF.

CDR3 in DNA: TGTGCCAGCAGAGTTGGTACTCCGGGACAGGGGGCTCCCGAGCAGTACTTC. It translates to CASRVGTPGQGAPEQYF. This rearrangement joins TRBV27 to TRBJ2-7; 12 bases map to TRBD1. V lost 6 bases, J lost 6 bases, and 15 bases stayed unmatched. The length of the CDR3 is 17 residues. The V gene's germline CDR1 is MNHEY and CDR2 SMNVEV (reference sequence).

This chain uses TRBV12-3 or TRBV12-4 with TRBJ1-1, with 10 bases matching TRBD1. With 4 bases clipped from V and 10 bases from J, the junction kept 6 bases outside the gene matches. This CDR3 region has 13 residues. The CDR3 DNA follows: TGTGCCAGCAGTTCCGGGACAGGGGTAGCAGCTTTCTTT. Protein: CASSSGTGVAAFF.

The rearrangement uses TRBV5-1 and TRBJ2-1; D may be TRBD2 (7 bases). The CDR3 has 18 residues. Between the trimmed V and J ends, which lost 5 bases and 2 bases, there was a span of 23 bases. The germline CDR1 and CDR2 sequences are SGHRS and YFSETQ. CDR3 amino acids: CASSGFPSRGATYNEQFF. The CDR3 DNA reads as TGCGCCAGCAGTGGGTTCCCTTCTCGGGGGGCGACCTACAATGAGCAGTTCTTC. Supplemented by reference TRBV5-1 and TRBJ2-1, the full variable domain reads KAGVTQTPRYLIKTRGQQVTLSCSPISGHRSVSWYQQTPGQGLQFLFEYFSETQRNKGNFPGRFSGRQFSNSRSEMNVSTLELGDSALYLCASSGFPSRGATYNEQFFGPGTRLTVL.

The rearrangement uses TRBV6-5 and TRBJ1-1; TRBD1 might be the D (5 bases). Germline-derived CDR1 and CDR2 are MNHEY and SVGAGI. The CDR3 contains 14 residues. The ends were cut back, 6 bases at V and 6 bases at J, with 17 bases in the middle. The CDR3 is CASRPDKFDAEAFF. DNA of the CDR3: TGTGCCAGCAGACCGGACAAGTTCGATGCTGAAGCTTTCTTT.

The V call is TRBV6-5, the J call TRBJ2-1; weak D call: TRBD2 (5 bases). Germline CDR1 is MNHEY and CDR2 is SVGAGI. This CDR3 region has 14 residues. The ends were cut back, 5 bases at V and 12 bases at J, with 20 bases in the middle. The CDR3 reads CASSIRVSAMGQFF. The CDR3 DNA follows: TGTGCCAGCAGTATTCGAGTTAGCGCGATGGGGCAGTTCTTC.